A selection of T cell receptor beta chains follows, all from one sample in a study of T cell repertoires in cytomegalovirus infection. One entry per CDR3 protein, called by TCRdb with MiXCR from the reads. This repertoire shows approximately 70,000 distinct CDR3 sequences, 20% found once; its top ten account for roughly 63%. No antigen has been assigned to these receptors. Sequencing used CD8+ T cells from cultured PBMCs, obtained from culture after CMV antigen stimulation. The receptors come from a human donor in good health (CMV status not recorded). Some clones in this sample may be carry-over from other donors' samples. CDR3s include the opening cysteine and the closing phenylalanine or tryptophan. D genes are given only for firm matches. Clone size is not always given. Where it is, it says once, few, many or a class for expanded clones.

cdr3_length d_call j_call clone_size v_call cdr3_aa cdr3_nt
13 NA TRBJ1-2 NA TRBV7-9 CASSLQGVRGYTF TGTGCCAGCAGCTTACAGGGAGTGCGGGGCTACACCTTC
11 NA TRBJ1-1 NA TRBV27 CASSAGTRAFF TGTGCCAGCAGTGCCGGGACGAGAGCTTTCTTT
13 NA TRBJ2-7 few TRBV2 CASRPDSLGEQYF TGTGCCAGCAGACCGGACAGCCTGGGGGAGCAGTACTTC
13 TRBD2 TRBJ2-1 few TRBV10-3 CASREGTRNEQFF TGTGCCTCAAGGGAAGGGACTAGGAATGAGCAGTTCTTC
11 NA TRBJ1-2 few TRBV12-3/TRBV12-4 CASSLRGGYTF TGTGCCAGCAGTTTAAGAGGGGGCTACACCTTC
13 TRBD1 TRBJ2-7 few TRBV5-4 CASSWGQDYEQYF TGTGCCAGCAGCTGGGGACAGGATTACGAGCAGTACTTC
15 NA TRBJ1-1 NA TRBV4-3 CASSQDRLMNTEAFF TGCGCCAGCAGCCAAGACAGGCTGATGAACACTGAAGCTTTCTTT
17 TRBD1 TRBJ1-1 NA TRBV6-5 CASSSGTGREFGTEAFF TGTGCCAGCAGTAGTGGGACAGGGAGGGAGTTTGGGACTGAAGCTTTCTTT
16 NA TRBJ1-1 NA TRBV6-2/TRBV6-3 CASTDLRRAMNTEAFF TGTGCCAGCACCGATCTTAGAAGGGCCATGAACACTGAAGCTTTCTTT
17 NA TRBJ2-6 few TRBV6-2/TRBV6-3 CASSYSSGLVGANVLTF TGTGCCAGCAGTTACTCTTCCGGTCTGGTCGGGGCCAACGTCCTGACTTTC
14 NA TRBJ2-7 NA TRBV7-9 CASSSGHSTYEQYF TGTGCCAGCAGCTCTGGACACTCTACCTACGAGCAGTACTTC
14 NA TRBJ2-7 few TRBV27 CASSLGVGSYEQYF TGTGCCAGCAGTTTGGGGGTGGGTTCCTACGAGCAGTACTTC
11 NA TRBJ1-5 NA TRBV6-6 CAASTGVTQHF TGTGCCGCTTCGACCGGCGTGACCCAGCATTTT
15 TRBD1 TRBJ2-7 NA TRBV7-8 CASSRTGQGAYEQYF TGTGCCAGCAGCCGAACGGGACAGGGAGCCTACGAGCAGTACTTC
16 TRBD1 TRBJ2-2 few TRBV4-3 CASSQEQGMNTGELFF TGCGCCAGCAGCCAAGAACAGGGGATGAACACCGGGGAGCTGTTTTTT
14 NA TRBJ1-1 NA TRBV4-1 CASSQAVGGTEAFF TGCGCCAGCAGCCAAGCAGTGGGGGGAACAGAAGCTTTCTTT
16 TRBD1 TRBJ1-5 NA TRBV5-1 CASSLEGAGSNQPQHF TGCGCCAGCAGCTTGGAGGGGGCAGGGAGCAATCAGCCCCAGCATTTT
13 NA TRBJ2-7 many TRBV6-5 CASSYGGGQEQYF TGTGCCAGCAGTTACGGTGGGGGGCAGGAGCAGTACTTC
11 NA TRBJ2-3 few TRBV6-5 CASSYLDTQYF TGTGCCAGCAGTTACTTAGATACGCAGTATTTT
12 TRBD1 TRBJ2-7 NA TRBV6-1 CAITTGHYEQYF TGTGCCATCACGACAGGGCACTACGAGCAGTACTTC
14 TRBD1 TRBJ2-7 NA TRBV28 CASIPRQGEYEQYF TGTGCCAGCATCCCGAGACAGGGGGAATACGAGCAGTACTTC
17 TRBD2 TRBJ2-3 few TRBV7-9 CASSSSRLAGSTDTQYF TGTGCCAGCAGCTCATCCCGTTTAGCGGGGAGCACAGATACGCAGTATTTT
12 NA TRBJ1-2 NA TRBV7-6 CASSATVYGYTF TGTGCCAGCAGCGCGACCGTCTATGGCTACACCTTC
14 NA TRBJ1-3 NA TRBV7-8 CASSLPGQGNTIYF TGTGCCAGCAGCTTACCCGGGCAAGGAAACACCATATATTTT
15 NA TRBJ2-3 few TRBV7-2 CASSHRGPRADTQYF TGTGCCAGCAGCCATCGGGGCCCTCGGGCAGATACGCAGTATTTT
13 NA TRBJ1-2 few TRBV7-9 CASTQGRNYGYTF TGTGCCAGCACCCAGGGGCGAAACTATGGCTACACCTTC